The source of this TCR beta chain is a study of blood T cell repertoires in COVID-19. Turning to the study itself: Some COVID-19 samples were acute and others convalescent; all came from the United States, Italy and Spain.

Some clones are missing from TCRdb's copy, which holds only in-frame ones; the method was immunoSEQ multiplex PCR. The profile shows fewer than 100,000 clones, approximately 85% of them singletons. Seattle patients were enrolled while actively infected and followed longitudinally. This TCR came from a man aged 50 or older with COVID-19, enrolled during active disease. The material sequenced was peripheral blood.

The CDR3 bases are TGTGCCAGCAGTTTACACCCAAGGACAGGGGAACAGCCCCAGCATTTT. This codes for CASSLHPRTGEQPQHF. This chain joins TRBV6-5 and TRBJ1-5, with 9 bases identical to TRBD1. Trimming cost V 4 bases and J 7 bases; bases outside gene matches: 11. CDR3 length: 16 amino acids. The germline gives CDR1 MNHEY, CDR2 SVGAGI.